The TCR beta chain described here comes from a study of PD-1 blockade in classical Hodgkin lymphoma. Comments on this clone: The antigen is undetermined.

Noted time point: cycle 4 day 1 (C4D1), after around six weeks of nivolumab. No patient escaped relapse after autologous stem cell transplantation, and brentuximab vedotin exposure varied. The length of the CDR3 is 17 residues. Germline V gene lookup returns CDR1 LGHNA and CDR2 YNFKEQ. With 4 bases clipped from V and 2 bases from J, the junction kept 5 bases outside the gene matches. Study observations and caveats: Significantly greater TCR diversity emerged by C4D1 in CD4+ cells but not CD8+ cells. Nivolumab starters within 1 year of ASCT were excluded.

Sequencing was performed with immunoSEQ multiplex PCR; in TCRdb, only in-frame clones are kept and a portion is missing. The repertoire has 100,000 or so clones, around 90% of them found once; the top ten carry 15% to 20%. V gene TRBV4-2 combines with J gene TRBJ2-7; 16 bases are shared with TRBD2. The sequencing used peripheral blood mononuclear cells (PBMCs), collected before the fourth cycle of nivolumab. The sequence was collected from a human donor with classical Hodgkin lymphoma. This chain's CDR3 is CASSRGTSGRETYEQYF. The CDR3 coding sequence is TGTGCCAGCAGCCGAGGGACTAGCGGGAGGGAAACCTACGAGCAGTACTTC.